This T cell receptor beta chain was retrieved from a study of CD8+CD57+ T cells in acquired aplastic anemia. Turning to the study itself: Roughly 3.1 ug was the average amount of DNA from sorted CD4+ and CD8+ cells. The study's findings and limits: The study identified more than 25 CD8+ CDR3 sequences shared by patients and controls. Significance was not reached for CD8+ Simpson's diversity between patients and controls.

Genomic DNA constituted the template upon which TCR beta VDJ and CDR3 profiling was performed. Each CDR3 protein is one row after TCRdb ran MiXCR on the reads. The top ten hold roughly 30% of the sample, which has under 200,000 distinct CDR3 sequences, around 52% seen once. Before being chosen for sequencing, patients had shown CD8+CD57+ cell expansion by flow cytometry. By the time of blood sampling, patients had still received no therapy. CDR3 length: 15 amino acids. The V end lost 5 bases, the J end lost 4 bases, and 15 bases lay between the germline ends. Germline V gene data show CDR1 as SGHNT and CDR2 as YENEEA. The sample holds many counts of this clonotype. Its antigen is currently unknown.

The chain has TRBV11-3 and TRBJ2-1; maybe TRBD2 (6 bases). The sequence came from a human donor with aplastic anemia. Sequenced material: sorted CD4+, CD8+, or CD8+CD57+ T cells (not recorded which) from PBMCs. The CDR3 DNA reads TGTGCCAGCAGCCGAATCGGCGGGGAGTACAATGAGCAGTTCTTC. Translation: CASSRIGGEYNEQFF.